Each of the 29 T cell receptor beta chains below was sequenced from the same sample in a study of T-cell reconstitution after alpha-beta-depleted transplantation in children. Unique molecular identifiers tagged the TCRbeta library. Each CDR3 protein gets one entry after TCRdb re-called the PCR reads with MiXCR. The table includes roughly 400,000 distinct CDR3 sequences, roughly 22% detected once. The sequencing here drew on PBMCs from the stem cell graft donor, taken from the stem cell graft. Receptors originate from a human donor who donated a stem cell graft to a child with acute myeloid leukemia.

The V and J genes are TRBV9 and TRBJ2-7; TRBD2 matches at 8 bases. The length of the CDR3 is 15 residues. CDR1 is SGDLS, CDR2 YYNGEE, per germline. V was clipped by 6 bases and J by 7 bases; unmatched bases: 15. The chain's CDR3 is CASTLGAGDLGEQYF. CDR3 coding DNA: TGTGCCAGCACCCTTGGAGCGGGAGACCTGGGAGAGCAGTACTTC.

The chain combines TRBV5-1 with TRBJ2-1, with D unresolved. V lost 0 bases and J 0 bases, leaving 16 bases between the germline ends. The germline V gene encodes CDR1 SGHRS and CDR2 YFSETQ. The length of the CDR3 is 18 residues. The CDR3 nucleotides are TGCGCCAGCAGCTTGGTACTGGCGATCTATAGCTCCTACAATGAGCAGTTCTTC. This encodes CASSLVLAIYSSYNEQFF.

This clonotype was picked up many times. The gene calls are TRBV12-3 or TRBV12-4 and TRBJ2-1, with 10 bases matching TRBD1. This CDR3 region has 15 residues. V lost 5 bases and J lost 4; bases outside the gene matches: 5. The CDR3 reads CASSQDRGRYNEQFF. DNA of the CDR3: TGTGCCAGCAGTCAAGACAGGGGGCGATACAATGAGCAGTTCTTC.

In this sample, this clonotype turned up a few times. The CDR3 reads CASSLAVGQGHGYGYTF. The CDR3 DNA reads TGTGCCAGCAGCTTAGCGGTAGGGCAGGGACATGGATATGGCTACACCTTC. The rearrangement links TRBV7-2 to TRBJ1-2; TRBD1 might be the D (6 bases). V was cut by 0 bases and J by 5 bases, with 19 bases left in between. CDR3 length: 17 amino acids. Germline V CDR1 and CDR2: SGHTA, FQGNSA.

This chain uses TRBV27 with TRBJ2-2; D may be TRBD1 (6 bases). The V gene lost 2 bases and the J gene lost 9 bases, with 13 bases spanning the gap. Germline V gene sequence: CDR1 MNHEY, CDR2 SMNVEV (reference sequence). The CDR3 is 14 residues long. The CDR3 protein is CASSLTGTVWELFF. The CDR3 DNA reads as TGTGCCAGCAGTTTAACAGGGACGGTTTGGGAGCTGTTTTTT.

The chain is built from TRBV4-1 and TRBJ2-7, with TRBD1 identical over 8 bases. Germline V gives CDR1 MGHRA, CDR2 YSYEKL. After removal of 1 base from V and 0 bases from J, the junction contained 2 bases not matched to a gene. The CDR3 length is 15 residues. The CDR3 DNA follows: TGCGCCAGCAGCCAAGGGACAGGGTACTCCTACGAGCAGTACTTC. This gives the protein CASSQGTGYSYEQYF.

This clonotype was detected a few times. The chain combines TRBV15 with TRBJ2-5; D gene unclear. Germline lookup yields CDR1 LNHNV and CDR2 YYDKDF (reference sequence). CDR3 length equals 12 residues. Trimming pared 3 bases from V and 0 bases from J, leaving 2 bases between. CDR3 in amino acids: CATSRYQETQYF. DNA for the CDR3: TGTGCCACCAGCAGGTACCAAGAGACCCAGTACTTC.

The chain is built from TRBV7-2 and TRBJ2-7; TRBD2 is a possible D gene (5 bases). This CDR3 spans 13 amino acids. Deletions cut 3 bases from V and 4 bases from J, with 10 bases between. Germline V gives CDR1 SGHTA, CDR2 FQGNSA. The CDR3 here is CASSLDSLYEQYF. CDR3 in DNA: TGTGCCAGCAGCTTGGACTCGTTGTACGAGCAGTACTTC. Full variable domain (rest looked up from reference TRBV7-2 and TRBJ2-7): GAGVSQSPSNKVTEKGKDVELRCDPISGHTALYWYRQSLGQGLEFLIYFQGNSAPDKSGLPSDRFSAERTGGSVSTLTIQRTQQEDSAVYLCASSLDSLYEQYFGPGTRLTVT.

This sequence joins TRBV4-3 and TRBJ2-7, with 7 bases fitting TRBD2. Germline lookup yields CDR1 LGHNA and CDR2 YSLEER. The CDR3 runs 18 residues. Losses at the gene ends were 2 bases for V and 0 bases for J; bases not matched to a gene: 13. The CDR3 sequence is CASSQTALADASSYEQYF. DNA for the CDR3: TGCGCCAGCAGCCAAACAGCGCTAGCGGACGCAAGCTCCTACGAGCAGTACTTC.

The chain carries TRBV5-5 and TRBJ2-1; D not resolved. V gave up 7 bases and J gave up 5 bases, with 13 bases separating them. The CDR3 is 13 residues long. Germline V CDR1 and CDR2: SGHKS, YYEKEE (reference sequence). The CDR3 sequence: CASAGQPDNEQFF. CDR3 DNA sequence: TGTGCCAGCGCCGGCCAGCCCGACAATGAGCAGTTCTTC. Full variable domain (missing parts from reference TRBV5-5 and TRBJ2-1): DAGVTQSPTHLIKTRGQQVTLRCSPISGHKSVSWYQQVLGQGPQFIFQYYEKEERGRGNFPDRFSARQFPNYSSELNVNALLLGDSALYLCASAGQPDNEQFFGPGTRLTVL.

J is TRBJ2-1 and V is TRBV20-1; 8 bases line up with TRBD2. The CDR3 has 13 amino acids. The germline V gene has CDR1 DFQATT and CDR2 SNEGSKA (reference sequence). With 6 bases clipped from V and 1 base from J, the junction kept 2 bases outside the gene matches. This chain's CDR3 is CSAREVSYNEQFF. The CDR3 region has the DNA TGCAGTGCGCGGGAGGTATCCTACAATGAGCAGTTCTTC.

This clonotype showed up just a few times. V is TRBV7-2 and J is TRBJ2-7; D unresolved. V lost 5 bases and J 3 bases, leaving 11 bases between the germline ends. The germline V gene encodes CDR1 SGHTA and CDR2 FQGNSA. This CDR3 has 13 amino acids. This CDR3 is CASSQNWGYEQYF. DNA for the CDR3: TGTGCCAGCAGCCAAAATTGGGGCTACGAGCAGTACTTC.

This rearrangement joins TRBV5-1 to TRBJ2-1; 8 positions match TRBD2. Per germline, CDR1 SGHRS and CDR2 YFSETQ. J gave up 3 bases and V 5 bases, and 10 bases lay outside the gene matches. This CDR3 contains 16 residues. The DNA for the CDR3 is TGCGCCAGCAGACCTACTAGCGGCTGGGACTACAATGAGCAGTTCTTC. Residues: CASRPTSGWDYNEQFF.

The V gene is TRBV6-5, the J gene TRBJ2-7, with 7 nucleotides matching TRBD1. The germline V gene encodes CDR1 MNHEY and CDR2 SVGAGI. The CDR3 contains 15 residues. V lost 4 bases, J lost 3 bases, and 9 bases stayed unmatched. The CDR3 nucleotides read TGTGCCAGCAGTTTCTCGACAGGGTTGGGCTACGAGCAGTACTTC. Protein sequence: CASSFSTGLGYEQYF.

This clonotype was counted only a few times. At one of its ends the junction is not consistent with the germline gene, which may arise from a read error. The rearrangement joins TRBV28 to TRBJ2-7; the D call may be TRBD1 or TRBD2 (5 bases each). This CDR3 is 12 amino acids long. CDR1 and CDR2 from the germline V gene are MDHEN and SYDVKM. CDR3 sequence reads: CASSIDDGAQSF. DNA for the CDR3: TGTGCCAGCAGTATCGATGACGGGGCCCAATCCTTC.

The gene calls are TRBV7-2 and TRBJ2-5, with TRBD2 matching 8 bases. In germline, CDR1 is SGHTA, CDR2 FQGNSA. Germline trimming cut 3 bases from V and 5 bases from J; bases unmatched to any gene: 8. The CDR3 is 15 residues long. The CDR3, as DNA: TGTGCCAGCAGCTTTACCGGGACTAGAGGGGAGACCCAGTACTTC. Protein product: CASSFTGTRGETQYF.

The chain has TRBV5-1 and TRBJ2-1; D is perhaps TRBD1 or TRBD2 (5 bases each). The CDR3 runs to 14 residues. Looked up from germline, CDR1 is SGHRS and CDR2 is YFSETQ. V lost 7 bases, J lost 2 bases, and 13 bases lay in between. CDR3 coding DNA: TGCGCCAGCGGGTGGGACGGAACCTACAATGAGCAGTTCTTC. The encoded protein is CASGWDGTYNEQFF.

The chain combines TRBV5-1 with TRBJ2-1; D is undetermined. Trimming pared 6 bases from V and 3 bases from J, leaving 13 bases between. CDR3 length: 14 amino acids. Germline V CDR1 and CDR2: SGHRS, YFSETQ. For the CDR3, the DNA is TGCGCCAGCATTCCCGGGTTTAACTACAATGAGCAGTTCTTC. It encodes CASIPGFNYNEQFF.

The chain recombines TRBV4-3 with TRBJ2-5; D is undetermined. CDR1 and CDR2 from the germline V gene are LGHNA and YSLEER. The V gene lost 0 bases and the J gene lost 2 bases, with 19 bases spanning the gap. The length of the CDR3 is 18 residues. CDR3 in DNA: TGCGCCAGCAGCCAAGAATTTCTCGGATCGCGGCAGCAAGAGACCCAGTACTTC. Amino acids: CASSQEFLGSRQQETQYF.

The V gene is TRBV5-1, the J gene TRBJ2-5, with D possibly TRBD1 on 6 matching bases. V lost 4 bases and J 4 bases, leaving 17 bases between the germline ends. This CDR3 region has 15 residues. Germline V gene lookup returns CDR1 SGHRS and CDR2 YFSETQ. The CDR3 coding sequence is TGCGCCAGCAGCCACCGGGACATACTACGAGAGACCCAGTACTTC. It encodes CASSHRDILRETQYF.

The genes are TRBV5-1 and TRBJ2-1; D might be TRBD2 (5 bases). The CDR3 length is 15 residues. The V gene lost 10 bases and the J gene lost 0 bases, with 17 bases spanning the gap. Germline lookup yields CDR1 SGHRS and CDR2 YFSETQ. This CDR3 reads CAGSRSGSSYNEQFF. The DNA for the CDR3 is TGCGCCGGGTCCCGAAGCGGCAGCTCCTACAATGAGCAGTTCTTC.

The chain has TRBV12-3 or TRBV12-4 and TRBJ2-7; perhaps TRBD1 as D (6 bases). The CDR3 totals 14 residues. Trimming took off 5 bases at V and 3 bases at J, with 14 bases between the two ends. In nucleotides, the CDR3 is TGTGCCAGCAGTCAGGGACACCTCCACTACGAGCAGTACTTC. It specifies CASSQGHLHYEQYF.

This clonotype was picked up a small number of times. This chain joins TRBV4-1 and TRBJ2-7; D might be TRBD1 (6 bases). There are 16 residues in the CDR3. The germline gives CDR1 MGHRA, CDR2 YSYEKL. V was clipped by 0 bases and J by 5 bases, with 17 bases between them. The CDR3 spells CASSQDIATGYDEQYF. The DNA for the CDR3 is TGCGCCAGCAGCCAAGATATCGCTACAGGGTACGACGAGCAGTACTTC.

The table lists this clonotype with many counts. This chain connects TRBV15 to TRBJ2-6; no clear D. The CDR3 contains 15 residues. The germline V and J ends were trimmed by 3 bases and 1 base, with 7 bases remaining between them. The germline V gene has CDR1 LNHNV and CDR2 YYDKDF (reference sequence). CDR3 loop: CATSSYTSGANVLTF. The CDR3 nucleotides are TGTGCCACCAGCAGTTATACTTCTGGGGCCAACGTCCTGACTTTC.

This clonotype was seen repeatedly, ten times or more. The V gene is TRBV29-1, the J gene TRBJ2-2; 7 positions agree with TRBD1. Germline CDR1 is SQVTM and CDR2 is ANQGSEA. The junction had 6 bases not matched to a gene; V was cut back by 3 bases and J by 2 bases. The CDR3 loop spans 15 amino acids. The CDR3 loop reads CSVESGQTNTGELFF. Here the CDR3 DNA reads TGCAGCGTTGAGTCGGGACAGACTAACACCGGGGAGCTGTTTTTT.

This clonotype was observed a handful of times. The V and J genes are TRBV29-1 and TRBJ2-3; 9 nucleotides agree with TRBD1. With 8 bases clipped from V and 6 bases from J, the junction kept 9 bases outside the gene matches. The CDR3 has 13 residues. Germline V gene sequence: CDR1 SQVTM, CDR2 ANQGSEA. DNA for the CDR3: TGCAGCTCCGGACAGGGGCTGAGCGATACGCAGTATTTT. This encodes CSSGQGLSDTQYF.

The V gene is TRBV5-1, the J gene TRBJ2-1; 9 nucleotides align to TRBD1. Losses at the gene ends were 5 bases for V and 9 bases for J; bases not matched to a gene: 15. From germline, CDR1 is SGHRS and CDR2 YFSETQ. The CDR3 is 16 residues long. The CDR3 bases are TGCGCCAGCAGATCCTTGGGGGGACAGGGCGTCGGTGAGCAGTTCTTC. Translation: CASRSLGGQGVGEQFF.

The chain is built from TRBV7-3 and TRBJ1-1; D unclear. Trimming pared 2 bases from V and 5 bases from J, leaving 12 bases between. The CDR3 extends over 14 amino acids. The germline V gene has CDR1 SGHTA and CDR2 FQGTGA. Here the CDR3 reads CASSLSHGDTEAFF. The CDR3 DNA reads as TGTGCCAGCAGCTTATCCCATGGGGATACTGAAGCTTTCTTT.

The CDR3 sequence: CASREWSREATEAFF. CDR3 DNA sequence: TGTGCCAGCAGGGAGTGGAGCAGGGAGGCCACTGAAGCTTTCTTT. The chain recombines TRBV6-1 with TRBJ1-1; D might be TRBD1 (5 bases). This CDR3 has 15 residues. Germline CDR1 reads MNHNS; CDR2 reads SASEGT. V dropped 6 bases and J dropped 4 bases, with 18 bases sitting between them.